The clone carrying this T cell receptor beta chain showed up many times. No antigen is known for it. Paired alpha-beta TCRs of CD8+ T cells were analyzed by expanded emulsion RT-PCR. This specimen belongs to a study of T cell repertoires in breast cancer. On the study more broadly: Healthy donors' blood served as controls for breast cancer tumor, lymph node and blood samples.

A second nested PCR with blocking oligonucleotides suppressed unpaired genes. TCRdb independently ran MiXCR on the emulsion pairing reads; one entry per CDR3 protein. The data show roughly 38,000 distinct CDR3 sequences, under 50% seen once. General study results and limits: Partial tumor sampling and removing singletons may have missed real antitumor TCRs. Fewer than 20 TCR pairs recurred across seven or more tumors but rarely in control blood. Tumor-free sentinel nodes shared only roughly 1.9% of tumor TCRs; involved nodes shared 7.5% to 8.5%.

The sequence came from a pool of human donors with breast cancer or a healthy control (not recorded which). Sequenced input: CD8+ T cells.

The CDR3 DNA follows: TGTGCCAGCAGCCCCCGGACAGGGATCACCGGGGAGCTGTTTTTT. It is translated as CASSPRTGITGELFF. The chain joins TRBV7-9 to TRBJ2-2; TRBD1 matches at 8 bases. Germline V CDR1 and CDR2: SEHNR, FQNEAQ (reference sequence). The CDR3 runs to 15 residues. The ends lost 5 bases at V and 4 bases at J; junction bases unmatched: 6.